This is a list of T cell receptor beta chains from one sample in a study of graft-versus-host responses after intestinal transplantation. Profiled with immunoSEQ multiplex PCR; TCRdb holds only in-frame clones, not every one. The sample lists approximately 79,000 clones, approximately 80% occurring once. These receptors lack a known antigen. The source material was unstimulated CD4+ T cells sorted from spleen or lymph node cells, sampled before intestinal transplant. The receptors stem from a human donor who received an intestinal transplant. CDR3s include the opening cysteine and the closing phenylalanine or tryptophan. Each record gives: CDR3 protein, V gene.

CDR3aa: CASSTTANYGYTF; v_gene: TRBV5-4
CDR3aa: CASRGGGMGYTEAFF; v_gene: TRBV2
CDR3aa: CASSSRTESYNEQFF; v_gene: TRBV5-1
CDR3aa: CASSLETGAYEQYF; v_gene: TRBV5-1
CDR3aa: CASMANTEAFF; v_gene: TRBV7-2
CDR3aa: CASSITRTGWGEQYF; v_gene: TRBV19
CDR3aa: CASLTSRDTEAFF; v_gene: TRBV18
CDR3aa: CASSHQLSGAPEAFF; v_gene: TRBV4-1
CDR3aa: CASFAGTVGNTIYF; v_gene: TRBV28
CDR3aa: CASSDRGNQPQHF; v_gene: TRBV19
CDR3aa: CASSLNSGSSYNEQFF; v_gene: TRBV5-4
CDR3aa: CASSQERGRGHSPLHF; v_gene: TRBV4-1
CDR3aa: CASREGARDTQYF; v_gene: TRBV13
CDR3aa: CASTDITYEQYF; v_gene: TRBV5-1
CDR3aa: CASSEGRGPYNEQFF; v_gene: TRBV2
CDR3aa: CASSEPTGSGYEQYF; v_gene: TRBV10-1
CDR3aa: CASSSTGQKHYEQYF; v_gene: TRBV28
CDR3aa: CASSPTGATNEKLFF; v_gene: TRBV2
CDR3aa: CASRGPTSGGRADTQYF; v_gene: TRBV19
CDR3aa: CAIWGGGTDTQYF; v_gene: TRBV10-3
CDR3aa: CSARRYNEQFF; v_gene: TRBV20-1
CDR3aa: CASKSGTSGRRGTDTQYF; v_gene: TRBV5-4
CDR3aa: CSVGLYEQFF; v_gene: TRBV29-1
CDR3aa: CASRGRDRGETQYF; v_gene: TRBV6-1
CDR3aa: CASSQGFEQYF; v_gene: TRBV28